The present entry profiles one T cell receptor beta chain with its context. This record belongs to a study of blood T cell repertoires in COVID-19. Study as a whole: Sources were T cells, B-cell-depleted T cells, or PBMCs; the material itself was cDNA or gDNA.

The table came from immunoSEQ multiplex PCR; TCRdb's copy has only in-frame clones and leaves some out. Of 170,000 or so clones listed, 75% to 90% are singletons. Patients in Seattle were enrolled during active infection, then followed longitudinally. This CDR3 region has 15 residues. Germline CDR1 WNHNN, CDR2 SYGVQD (reference sequence). The V end was cut by 0 bases, the J end by 0 bases, with 9 bases between. The gene calls are TRBV10-1 and TRBJ2-7, with D hard to call. The sequenced material came from peripheral blood. The clonotype originates from an older woman with COVID-19, enrolled during active disease. Here the CDR3 DNA reads TGCGCCAGCAGTGAGTCTTTCGCGAGCTCCTACGAGCAGTACTTC. Translating gives CASSESFASSYEQYF.